What follows are 3 T cell receptor beta chains derived from one specimen sequenced in a study of T cell responses to AZD1222 COVID-19 vaccine. TCRdb's table, derived via immunoSEQ multiplex PCR, lists solely in-frame clones and lacks some. The sample has roughly 120,000 clones, over 75% seen once; the top ten hold about 6.2%. The specimen was peripheral blood, collected on day 0 of AZD1222 vaccination. The receptors were gathered from an adult in good health.

A single count supports this clone. The rearrangement uses TRBV4-1 and TRBJ1-2; D uncertain. This CDR3 is 14 amino acids long. V was trimmed by 0 bases and J by 2 bases, leaving 7 bases between them. CDR1 MGHRA and CDR2 YSYEKL come from the germline V gene. The chain's CDR3 is CASSQERANYGYTF. CDR3 DNA sequence: TGCGCCAGCAGCCAAGAAAGGGCAAACTATGGCTACACCTTC.

The rearrangement links TRBV2 to TRBJ2-7; tentative D call: TRBD1 (5 bases). The length of the CDR3 is 13 residues. Trimming shortened V by 6 bases and J by 7 bases, and 16 bases separated the two germline ends. Germline V gives CDR1 SNHLY, CDR2 FYNNEI. The DNA of the CDR3 is TGTGCCAGCAGGGCAGGGCAGCTCGGTGAGCAGTACTTC. Translated, it gives CASRAGQLGEQYF. The whole variable domain, remainder taken from reference TRBV2 and TRBJ2-7, is EPEVTQTPSHQVTQMGQEVILRCVPISNHLYFYWYRQILGQKVEFLVSFYNNEISEKSEIFDDQFSVERPDGSNFTLKIRSTKLEDSAMYFCASRAGQLGEQYFGPGTRLTVT.

This chain connects TRBV5-6 to TRBJ1-6; D is undetermined. The ends were cut back, 0 bases at V and 9 bases at J, with 13 bases in the middle. The V gene's germline CDR1 is SGHDT and CDR2 YYEEEE. This CDR3 is 15 amino acids long. The DNA for the CDR3 is TGTGCCAGCAGCTTGGCGGTCGCCTTACGTTCACCCCTCCACTTT. Translation gives CASSLAVALRSPLHF.